This paragraph reports one T cell receptor (beta chain). What it recognizes is unknown. These data belong to a study of B cell selection in AIRE deficiency. General observations from the study: Patient Tconv cells held roughly 31% of Treg sequences shared by healthy donors. Of fewer than 4,000 shared Treg TCRbeta sequences, 31.6% were healthy-donor-only and 9.3% patient-only.

TCRdb keeps only in-frame clones here, not all; method: immunoSEQ multiplex PCR. The sample yields 22,000 or so clones, approximately 97% seen once. Sorting defined conventional CD4 T cells as CD4+CD127+. Germline V gene lookup returns CDR1 SGHTA and CDR2 FQGNSA. This CDR3 has 15 amino acids. V lost 4 bases and J 0 bases, leaving 10 bases between the germline ends. The TCR originated in a human donor with AIRE deficiency. Sequencing was performed on conventional CD4+ T cells sorted from PBMCs. J is TRBJ1-5 and V is TRBV7-2; a weak D match, TRBD1 (5 bases). The CDR3 here is CASSYTQGSNQPQHF. The CDR3 DNA reads TGTGCCAGCAGCTATACCCAGGGTAGCAATCAGCCCCAGCATTTT.